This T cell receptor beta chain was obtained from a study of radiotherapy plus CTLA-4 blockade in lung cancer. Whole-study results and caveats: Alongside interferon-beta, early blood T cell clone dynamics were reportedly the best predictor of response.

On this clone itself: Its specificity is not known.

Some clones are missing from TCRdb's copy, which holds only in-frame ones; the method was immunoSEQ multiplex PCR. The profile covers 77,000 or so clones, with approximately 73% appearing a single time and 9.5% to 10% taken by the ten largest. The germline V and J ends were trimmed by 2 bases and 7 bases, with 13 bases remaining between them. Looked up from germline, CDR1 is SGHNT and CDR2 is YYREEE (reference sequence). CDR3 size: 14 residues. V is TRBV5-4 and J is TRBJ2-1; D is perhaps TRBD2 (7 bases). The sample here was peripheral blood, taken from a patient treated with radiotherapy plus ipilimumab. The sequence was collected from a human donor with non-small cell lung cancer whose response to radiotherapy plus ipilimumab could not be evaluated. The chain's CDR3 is CASSLVGGPNEQFF. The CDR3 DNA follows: TGTGCCAGCAGCTTAGTGGGGGGGCCAAATGAGCAGTTCTTC.